Listed here are 27 T cell receptor beta chains from one sample, sequenced in a study of control samples from healthy donors and cancer patients. Generated by immunoSEQ multiplex PCR, the TCRdb table keeps only in-frame clones and is missing some. Seen here are under 200,000 clones, about 93% observed once, and the top ten hold roughly 0.7%. The sample consisted of blood. The receptors originated from a woman aged 25 to 45 in good health.

The V and J genes are TRBV4-2 and TRBJ2-3, with TRBD2 identical over 10 bases. The CDR3 loop spans 18 amino acids. V trimming: 5 bases; J trimming: 1 base; junction bases outside the gene matches: 12. CDR1 and CDR2 (germline): LGHNA, YNFKEQ. The CDR3 protein is CASSFSSGTSERTDTQYF. The CDR3 DNA reads as TGTGCCAGCAGCTTCTCGTCTGGGACTAGCGAACGCACAGATACGCAGTATTTT.

The chain carries TRBV5-5 and TRBJ2-5, with TRBD2 matching 7 bases. Germline V gene lookup returns CDR1 SGHKS and CDR2 YYEKEE (reference sequence). The CDR3 has 13 residues. Trimming removed 3 bases from V and 4 bases from J; junction bases left unmatched: 3. DNA of the CDR3: TGTGCCAGCAGCTCGACGGGGGGAGAGACCCAGTACTTC. As protein: CASSSTGGETQYF.

The chain couples TRBV27 to TRBJ2-1; maybe TRBD2 (6 bases). Per germline, CDR1 MNHEY and CDR2 SMNVEV (reference sequence). Deletions cut 6 bases from V and 10 bases from J, with 22 bases between. This CDR3 spans 15 amino acids. For the CDR3, the DNA is TGTGCCAGCAGCTCAGCCGGGGCGGGATTTCGGGAGCAGTTCTTC. This sequence encodes CASSSAGAGFREQFF.

The chain joins TRBV11-1 to TRBJ1-3; tentative D call: TRBD1 (5 bases). CDR3 length equals 13 residues. In germline, CDR1 is SGHAT, CDR2 FQDESV (reference sequence). V was clipped by 5 bases and J by 3 bases, with 8 bases between them. CDR3 DNA sequence: TGTGCCAGCAGCCGGGACGGTGGAAACACCATATATTTT. Residues: CASSRDGGNTIYF.

The V and J genes are TRBV6-1 and TRBJ1-5, with D possibly being TRBD1 (5 bases). Trimming pared 2 bases from V and 0 bases from J, leaving 11 bases between. The CDR3 is made up of 16 amino acids. Germline lookup yields CDR1 MNHNS and CDR2 SASEGT. The CDR3 DNA reads as TGTGCCAGCAGTGAACTAACAGGCTATAGCAATCAGCCCCAGCATTTT. It codes for CASSELTGYSNQPQHF.

As for this clone: At one end the junction does not follow the germline gene, possibly because of a read error. The chain recombines TRBV6-2 or TRBV6-3 with TRBJ2-7; D gene ambiguous. The CDR3 runs to 11 residues. In germline, CDR1 is MNHEY, CDR2 SVGEGT. This CDR3 reads CASSNSYEQYF. CDR3 sequence (DNA): TGTGCCAGCAGTAACTCCTACGAGCAGTACTTC.

This clone appeared a single time. The chain has TRBV27 and TRBJ2-5; D is unclear. Trimming shortened V by 6 bases and J by 5 bases, and 13 bases separated the two germline ends. The CDR3 sequence is 13 residues long. Germline CDR1 reads MNHEY; CDR2 reads SMNVEV (reference sequence). CDR3 DNA sequence: TGTGCCAGCAGAAGAGTTGGGTATGAGACCCAGTACTTC. This gives the protein CASRRVGYETQYF.

The chain has TRBV20-1 and TRBJ2-3; 10 nucleotides align to TRBD2. Germline CDR1 reads DFQATT; CDR2 reads SNEGSKA (reference sequence). J gave up 0 bases and V 3 bases, and 3 bases lay outside the gene matches. The CDR3 is 15 residues long. CDR3 protein: CSASSLAGSTDTQYF. In nucleotides, the CDR3 is TGCAGTGCTAGTTCACTAGCGGGAAGCACAGATACGCAGTATTTT.

The J gene is TRBJ1-5, the V gene TRBV19; D is uncertain. V was cut by 5 bases and J by 3 bases, with 8 bases left in between. The CDR3 has 13 residues. Germline V gene sequence: CDR1 LNHDA, CDR2 SQIVND (reference sequence). The CDR3 DNA is TGTGCCAGTAGTCCCACGTACAATCAGCCCCAGCATTTT. This codes for CASSPTYNQPQHF.

J is TRBJ1-1 and V is TRBV6-4, with no clear D. The ends were cut back, 2 bases at V and 1 base at J, with 5 bases in the middle. The CDR3 covers 13 residues. Germline CDR1 reads MRHNA; CDR2 reads SNTAGT. CDR3: CASSDGPNTEAFF. DNA for the CDR3: TGTGCCAGCAGTGACGGTCCGAACACTGAAGCTTTCTTT.

The chain links TRBV27 to TRBJ2-1, with 7 bases that match TRBD1. Germline V gene lookup returns CDR1 MNHEY and CDR2 SMNVEV (reference sequence). Trimming took 6 bases from V and 8 from J; bases not matched to a gene: 10. This CDR3 is 14 amino acids long. The CDR3 spells CASRWTGLPDEQFF. The CDR3 coding sequence is TGTGCCAGCAGATGGACAGGCCTCCCCGATGAGCAGTTCTTC.

The chain employs TRBV27 and TRBJ1-5, with unresolved D. CDR1 MNHEY and CDR2 SMNVEV come from the germline V gene (reference sequence). V was clipped by 5 bases and J by 1 base, with 9 bases between them. This CDR3 contains 14 residues. The CDR3 region has the DNA TGTGCCAGCAGTCCTTCGGGAAGCAATCAGCCCCAGCATTTT. Its protein is CASSPSGSNQPQHF.

This clone came up once. The V and J genes are TRBV9 and TRBJ1-6, with 7 bases aligning to TRBD1. V lost 1 base, J lost 8 bases, and 3 bases stayed unmatched. The CDR3 has 14 residues. CDR1 and CDR2 from the germline V gene are SGDLS and YYNGEE. The CDR3 region is CASSVRGLDSPLHF. CDR3 bases: TGTGCCAGCAGCGTAAGGGGGCTGGATTCACCCCTCCACTTT.

V is TRBV15 and J is TRBJ2-1, with D possibly matching TRBD2 (6 bases). This CDR3 has 15 amino acids. Trimming took 5 bases from V and 5 from J, leaving 16 bases between them. Germline V gene sequence: CDR1 LNHNV, CDR2 YYDKDF (reference sequence). The DNA for the CDR3 is TGTGCCACCAGCGTTCGACGAGGGAGGAACAATGAGCAGTTCTTC. Translating it yields CATSVRRGRNNEQFF.

The chain uses TRBV3-1 (or the pseudogene TRBV3-2) and TRBJ1-5; D is ambiguous. The CDR3 loop spans 18 amino acids. The V gene lost 1 base and the J gene lost 1 base, with 17 bases spanning the gap. Looked up from germline, CDR1 is LGHDT and CDR2 is YNNKEL (reference sequence). CDR3 amino acids: CASSQATGIRASNQPQHF. In nucleotides, the CDR3 is TGTGCCAGCAGCCAAGCGACCGGGATACGGGCGAGCAATCAGCCCCAGCATTTT.

In its sample, this clone was seen once. The chain has TRBV28 and TRBJ2-5, with D tentatively TRBD1 or TRBD2 (5 bases each). Trimming pared 6 bases from V and 3 bases from J, leaving 14 bases between. There are 14 residues in the CDR3. Germline V gene lookup returns CDR1 MDHEN and CDR2 SYDVKM. The CDR3 spells CASSTTLGEETQYF. The CDR3 nucleotides are TGTGCCAGCAGCACGACCCTGGGGGAAGAGACCCAGTACTTC.

The chain employs TRBV7-2 and TRBJ2-1; 8 bases map to TRBD1. CDR1 is SGHTA and CDR2 is FQGNSA in the germline V gene. V shed 5 bases, J shed 6 bases, and the junction held 6 bases outside the gene matches. The CDR3 runs 14 residues. The CDR3 DNA sequence: TGTGCCAGCAGCCCGGGACAGGCGGGCAATGAGCAGTTCTTC. Protein: CASSPGQAGNEQFF.

The genes are TRBV7-9 and TRBJ2-7; 8 positions match TRBD2. V shed 2 bases and J 0 bases; nucleotides not matched to a gene: 9. Looked up from germline, CDR1 is SEHNR and CDR2 is FQNEAQ (reference sequence). CDR3 size: 17 residues. CDR3 sequence (DNA): TGTGCCAGCAGCTTAAAGGGGCGGGGGGACCTCTCCTACGAGCAGTACTTC. Translation: CASSLKGRGDLSYEQYF.

This chain joins TRBV28 and TRBJ1-2, with D perhaps TRBD1 (5 bases). The germline gives CDR1 MDHEN, CDR2 SYDVKM. Trimming removed 6 bases at V and 4 bases at J, with 12 bases between. The CDR3 totals 13 residues. The CDR3, as DNA: TGTGCCAGCAGCCCCCAAGGGGTCTATGGCTACACCTTC. Translated, it gives CASSPQGVYGYTF.

The chain has TRBV28 and TRBJ1-2, with 8 bases matching TRBD1. Germline V gene lookup returns CDR1 MDHEN and CDR2 SYDVKM. CDR3 size: 14 residues. Germline trimming cut 4 bases from V and 4 bases from J; bases unmatched to any gene: 5. The CDR3, as DNA: TGTGCCAGCAGTTACGCGACAGGGGTCTATGGCTACACCTTC. Translated, it gives CASSYATGVYGYTF.

CDR3: CASSPLGGQETQYF. CDR3 DNA: TGCGCCAGCAGCCCGCTAGGGGGCCAAGAGACCCAGTACTTC. The genes are TRBV4-1 and TRBJ2-5; D may be TRBD1 (6 bases). The CDR3 length is 14 residues. Germline loops: CDR1 MGHRA, CDR2 YSYEKL. Between the trimmed V and J ends, which lost 4 bases and 1 base, there was a span of 10 bases.

The gene calls are TRBV7-2 and TRBJ2-3, with D possibly TRBD1 on 6 matching bases. This CDR3 spans 14 amino acids. V shed 7 bases and J shed 5 bases, with 16 bases lying between them. Germline values: CDR1 SGHTA, CDR2 FQGNSA. CDR3 sequence (DNA): TGTGCCAGCATTTTAGGGGGTGGCGGAGATACGCAGTATTTT. Protein sequence: CASILGGGGDTQYF.

This sequence joins TRBV10-3 and TRBJ2-1, with 8 bases identical to TRBD2. The CDR3 has 17 amino acids. CDR1 ENHRY and CDR2 SYGVKD come from the germline V gene. Germline trimming cut 0 bases from V and 2 bases from J; bases unmatched to any gene: 6. The CDR3: CAISESGTSLPYNEQFF. The CDR3 DNA reads as TGTGCCATCAGTGAGTCGGGGACTAGTCTTCCCTACAATGAGCAGTTCTTC.

Concerning this clone itself: The same CDR3 also results from other DNA sequences found in this sample. This chain uses TRBV5-6 with TRBJ2-7, with D uncertain. Between the trimmed V and J ends, which lost 0 bases and 2 bases, there was a span of 3 bases. Germline values: CDR1 SGHDT, CDR2 YYEEEE. There are 12 residues in the CDR3. This chain's CDR3 is CASSLGAYEQYF. The CDR3 DNA reads as TGTGCCAGCAGCTTGGGGGCCTACGAGCAGTACTTC.

The rearrangement joins TRBV10-3 to TRBJ2-5; D perhaps matches TRBD2 (5 bases). V gave up 3 bases and J gave up 2 bases, with 13 bases separating them. The germline V gene has CDR1 ENHRY and CDR2 SYGVKD. The CDR3 has 15 residues. The CDR3 DNA reads as TGTGCCATCAGTGAAGGAGGCGGGCATCAAGAGACCCAGTACTTC. Its protein product is CAISEGGGHQETQYF.

This chain uses TRBV6-5 with TRBJ2-7; a weak D match, TRBD1 (7 bases). The germline V and J ends were trimmed by 6 bases and 5 bases, with 17 bases remaining between them. Germline-derived CDR1 and CDR2 are MNHEY and SVGAGI. CDR3 length: 14 residues. The DNA for the CDR3 is TGTGCCAGCAGCGGTCCAGGGGGGATAAACGAGCAGTACTTC. It translates to CASSGPGGINEQYF.

The chain uses TRBV7-9 and TRBJ2-1; 8 bases map to TRBD1. The germline CDR1 and CDR2 sequences are SEHNR and FQNEAQ (reference sequence). The CDR3 sequence is 16 residues long. J lost 6 bases, V lost 0 bases, and 7 bases had no gene match. The CDR3 loop reads CASSLALTGGGNEQFF. In DNA form, the CDR3 reads TGTGCCAGCAGCTTAGCGTTAACAGGGGGTGGCAATGAGCAGTTCTTC. The full variable domain, with the rest looked up from reference TRBV7-9 and TRBJ2-1, is DTGVSQNPRHKITKRGQNVTFRCDPISEHNRLYWYRQTLGQGPEFLTYFQNEAQLEKSRLLSDRFSAERPKGSFSTLEIQRTEQGDSAMYLCASSLALTGGGNEQFFGPGTRLTVL.